These T cell receptor beta chains were read from a single sample in a study of blood T cells in healthy people across ages. A single record per CDR3 protein comes from TCRdb applying MiXCR to the 5' RACE reads. The sample has around 850,000 distinct CDR3 sequences; 30% to 45% are singletons. Sequencing was performed on blood. The receptors come from a man younger than 35 in good health. Each CDR3 is given with its conserved first and last residue. A D gene is named only where the DNA matches it firmly. Clone sizes are given selectively: once, few, many, or a class where the clone is expanded.

v_gene	abundance	d_gene	j_gene	len	CDR3nt	CDR3aa
TRBV6-2/TRBV6-3	-	-	TRBJ1-2	16	TGTGCCAGCAGTTACTCTCGGGGCGCACGAAACTGTGGCTACACCTTC	CASSYSRGARNCGYTF
TRBV2	-	-	TRBJ1-1	15	TGTGCCAGCAGTGGACTCGGGGGCCCGAACACTGAAGCTTTCTTT	CASSGLGGPNTEAFF
TRBV27	many	-	TRBJ2-1	15	TGTGCCAGCAGTTTACGTGGGTTTTCCTACAATGAGCAGTTCTTC	CASSLRGFSYNEQFF
TRBV20-1	-	-	TRBJ2-7	15	TGCAGTGCTAGAGCCCCGCAGGGGTTCAGCAATGAGCAGTACTTC	CSARAPQGFSNEQYF
TRBV27	few	-	TRBJ1-6	15	TGTGCCAGCAGTCCCCCCGGGGGCAATAATTCACCCCTCCACTTT	CASSPPGGNNSPLHF
TRBV7-2	few	-	TRBJ2-7	13	TGTGCCAGCAGCTTAGAGGGTCTCTACGAGCAGTACTTC	CASSLEGLYEQYF
TRBV20-1	few	-	TRBJ1-5	14	TGCAGTGCCATCGACAGCCATAGCAATCAGCCCCAGCATTTT	CSAIDSHSNQPQHF
TRBV12-3/TRBV12-4	few	-	TRBJ2-7	14	TGTGCCAGCAGTTCCCGGACCTTGGGGAACGAGCAGTACTTC	CASSSRTLGNEQYF
TRBV28	few	-	TRBJ1-1	12	TGTGCCAGCAGCGTAAGTGGGACTGAAGCTTTCTTT	CASSVSGTEAFF
TRBV20-1	-	TRBD1	TRBJ2-3	12	TGCAGTGCTAGTAGGGGGCCAGATACGCAGTATTTT	CSASRGPDTQYF
TRBV9	many	TRBD2	TRBJ2-3	17	TGTGCCAGCAGCGGGTCCCCGGGACTAGCGGACACAGATACGCAGTATTTT	CASSGSPGLADTDTQYF
TRBV6-6	-	-	TRBJ2-7	16	TGTGCCAGCAGTCGTAGGACGGGTAGCTCCTACAATGAGCAGTACTTC	CASSRRTGSSYNEQYF
TRBV7-2	-	TRBD2	TRBJ2-3	14	TGTGCCAGCAGCTATCGGGGGGAAGCAGATACGCAGTATTTT	CASSYRGEADTQYF
TRBV20-1	-	-	TRBJ2-7	11	TGCAGTGCCCTGTCAGGGTACGAGCAGTACTTC	CSALSGYEQYF
TRBV15	few	-	TRBJ2-1	17	TGTGCCACCAGCATCTTCCCAGGCGCTACTTCCTACAATGAGCAGTTCTTC	CATSIFPGATSYNEQFF
TRBV5-1	few	-	TRBJ2-3	14	TGCGCCAGCAGCAACGGTCGGGGCACAGATACGCAGTATTTT	CASSNGRGTDTQYF
TRBV10-3	-	TRBD2	TRBJ2-3	17	TGTGCCACCCAGGGACTAGCGGGAGAGCTGAGCACAGATACGCAGTATTTT	CATQGLAGELSTDTQYF
TRBV4-1	-	-	TRBJ2-1	15	TGCGCCAGCAGCCAAGGGCCTAGCCTCTACAATGAGCAGTTCTTC	CASSQGPSLYNEQFF
TRBV5-1	few	TRBD1	TRBJ2-1	13	TGCGCCAGCAGCTCATTTACAGGGGGTGAGCAGTTCTTC	CASSSFTGGEQFF
TRBV3-1	-	-	TRBJ1-1	13	TGTGCCAGCAGCCAAGATTGGAGGTATGAAGCTTTCTTT	CASSQDWRYEAFF